The rows below give T cell receptor beta chains drawn from one sample of a study of blood T cells in healthy people across ages. One entry per CDR3 protein results from TCRdb running MiXCR on the 5' RACE reads. The sample lists about 1.5 million distinct CDR3 sequences, about 45% occurring once. Sequenced: blood. The receptors stem from a woman between 18 and 30 years old in good health. The CDR3 runs from the conserved cysteine through the conserved F or W. The D gene is left open where the match is weak. Only part of the rows carry a size: once, few, many, or a class if the clone is expanded.

j_call	v_call	d_call	clone_size	cdr3_nt	cdr3_aa
TRBJ1-1	TRBV7-9	-	-	TGTGCCAGCAGCTTAGCATCCGGACGTAGTTACACTGAAGCTTTCTTT	CASSLASGRSYTEAFF
TRBJ1-2	TRBV9	-	few	TGTGCCAGCAGCGAGACCGGGACCGCTTCTAACTATGGCTACACCTTC	CASSETGTASNYGYTF
TRBJ2-1	TRBV5-1	-	-	TGCGCCAGCAGGGCGGCCGAGACCTACAGTGAGCAGTTCTTC	CASRAAETYSEQFF
TRBJ1-5	TRBV20-1	-	-	TGCAGTGCTAAGGGACATTCCGAATTTTCGCCCCAGCATTTT	CSAKGHSEFSPQHF
TRBJ2-1	TRBV29-1	-	few	TGCAGCGTTCGACACCCGTCAGATTTCGATGAGCAGTTCTTC	CSVRHPSDFDEQFF
TRBJ1-1	TRBV6-5	-	-	TGTGCCAGCAACCACCCAGGGTTAACTGAAGCTTTCTTT	CASNHPGLTEAFF
TRBJ1-4	TRBV7-9	-	-	TGTGCCAGCAGCTCAGGAGGGCCGGGAGCTAATGAAAAACTGTTTTTT	CASSSGGPGANEKLFF
TRBJ1-2	TRBV27	TRBD1	-	TGTGCCAGCAGGGACAGGGGGATAGGTTACACCTTC	CASRDRGIGYTF
TRBJ2-1	TRBV20-1	-	-	TGCAGTGCTAGAGTGCGGGGAGAGCAGTTCTTC	CSARVRGEQFF
TRBJ1-6	TRBV4-1	-	-	TGCGCCAGCAGCCAACGGACAGTCAATTCACCCCTCCACTTT	CASSQRTVNSPLHF
TRBJ2-1	TRBV5-4	-	few	TGTGCCAGCAGGTTCAGGGTCACCAGCTCCTACAATGAGCAGTTCTTC	CASRFRVTSSYNEQFF
TRBJ2-1	TRBV20-1	-	few	TGCAGTGCTAGAGTCGGGGGGCGGGGCAATGAGCAGTTCTTC	CSARVGGRGNEQFF
TRBJ2-5	TRBV15	-	-	TGTGCCACCAGCAGGGACAGAACAGAGCAGTACTTC	CATSRDRTEQYF
TRBJ1-1	TRBV4-3	-	-	TGCGCCAGCAGCCAAGATGGATCAGAAGCTTTCTTT	CASSQDGSEAFF
TRBJ2-5	TRBV28	-	-	TGTGCCAGGGTGTTCCAAGAGACCCAGTACTTC	CARVFQETQYF
TRBJ1-5	TRBV20-1	-	few	TGCAGTGCTAGAGTTTCGGGACTACTCAATCAGCCCCAGCATTTT	CSARVSGLLNQPQHF
TRBJ2-7	TRBV3-1	TRBD2	-	TGTGCCAGCAGCCAAGGAGCGGGGGCCTGGGAGCAGTACTTC	CASSQGAGAWEQYF
TRBJ1-4	TRBV7-2	-	-	TGTGCCAGCAGCTTAGCCACAGGGATTAATGAAAAACTGTTTTTT	CASSLATGINEKLFF
TRBJ1-5	TRBV6-2/TRBV6-3	-	few	TGTGCCAGCAGTTACGTACCGGTTAGCAATCAGCCCCAGCATTTT	CASSYVPVSNQPQHF
TRBJ1-2	TRBV6-2/TRBV6-3	TRBD1	-	TGTGCCAGCAGTTCGGGGCTCGACAGGGGTGTTTCTGGCTACACCTTC	CASSSGLDRGVSGYTF
TRBJ1-2	TRBV27	-	-	TGTGCCAGCAGGAAAGAGGTGTCAGGGAGACCCTATGGCTACACCTTC	CASRKEVSGRPYGYTF
TRBJ1-2	TRBV20-1	TRBD1	-	TGCAGTGCTAGAGATTATGGCGGGACAGGGGTAGGCTACACCTTC	CSARDYGGTGVGYTF
TRBJ1-4	TRBV4-2	-	many	TGTGCCAGCAGCCAAGAATCCGGAGCAGCCGAAAAACTGTTTTTT	CASSQESGAAEKLFF
TRBJ2-7	TRBV25-1	TRBD2	many	TGTGCCAGCAGTGTATCCGGGACTAGCGTACCCAAAGGAACCTACGAGCAGTACTTC	CASSVSGTSVPKGTYEQYF
TRBJ2-3	TRBV7-9	TRBD1	-	TGTGCCAGCAGCGCTAGGGACAGAATATACACAGATACGCAGTATTTT	CASSARDRIYTDTQYF
TRBJ2-1	TRBV4-2	-	few	TGTGCCAGCAGCCAAACCGAGAGCTCCTACAATGAGCAGTTCTTC	CASSQTESSYNEQFF
TRBJ2-1	TRBV20-1	TRBD2	-	TGCAGTGCTCGACCCACTCCTACTAGCGGGAGGGCCTCCTACTACAATGAGCAGTTCTTC	CSARPTPTSGRASYYNEQFF
TRBJ1-1	TRBV4-3	-	-	TGCGCCAGCAGCCGAGGGTCAGGCGGGAACACTGAAGCTTTCTTT	CASSRGSGGNTEAFF